A selection of T cell receptor beta chains follows, all from one sample in a study of cytomegalovirus exposure and HLA in healthy donors. The table came from immunoSEQ multiplex PCR; TCRdb's copy has only in-frame clones and leaves some out. The table lists 150,000 or so clones, about 77% of them singletons. The sequencing input was PBMCs. All receptors come from a man aged 18 to 29 in good health and CMV-seropositive. Both conserved end residues are part of each CDR3. Fields, in order: D gene, J gene, V gene, clone size, CDR3 protein, CDR3 DNA. D genes are given only for firm matches. Clone size is not always given. Where it is, it says once, few, many or a class for expanded clones.

d_gene: TRBD1
j_gene: TRBJ1-5
v_gene: TRBV4-3
abundance: NA
CDR3aa: CASSQHLGGQGASQPQHF
CDR3nt: TGCGCCAGCAGCCAACATCTTGGGGGACAGGGGGCTTCTCAGCCCCAGCATTTT

d_gene: NA
j_gene: TRBJ2-1
v_gene: TRBV6-5
abundance: NA
CDR3aa: CASSYSIVGGPPEQFF
CDR3nt: TGTGCCAGCAGTTACTCGATAGTGGGGGGGCCGCCTGAGCAGTTCTTC

d_gene: TRBD1
j_gene: TRBJ2-7
v_gene: TRBV30
abundance: few
CDR3aa: CAWNHGAGTGYEQYF
CDR3nt: TGTGCCTGGAACCACGGGGCAGGGACAGGCTACGAGCAGTACTTC

d_gene: TRBD2
j_gene: TRBJ2-3
v_gene: TRBV7-9
abundance: NA
CDR3aa: CASSFPTGGTRTDTQYF
CDR3nt: TGTGCCAGCAGCTTTCCCACCGGGGGGACCCGGACAGATACGCAGTATTTT

d_gene: NA
j_gene: TRBJ2-1
v_gene: TRBV6-5
abundance: NA
CDR3aa: CASSTTGNEQFF
CDR3nt: TGTGCCAGCAGTACCACAGGGAATGAGCAGTTCTTC

d_gene: NA
j_gene: TRBJ2-1
v_gene: TRBV29-1
abundance: once
CDR3aa: CSAGWGVSGVQNNEQFF
CDR3nt: TGCAGCGCTGGGTGGGGAGTTTCGGGAGTTCAGAACAATGAGCAGTTCTTC

d_gene: TRBD1
j_gene: TRBJ2-3
v_gene: TRBV7-6
abundance: NA
CDR3aa: CASSGNWDRADTQYF
CDR3nt: TGTGCCAGCAGCGGAAATTGGGACAGGGCAGATACGCAGTATTTT

d_gene: TRBD1
j_gene: TRBJ2-1
v_gene: TRBV29-1
abundance: NA
CDR3aa: CSVGPGGSYNEQFF
CDR3nt: TGCAGCGTTGGGCCAGGGGGCTCCTACAATGAGCAGTTCTTC

d_gene: TRBD2
j_gene: TRBJ2-2
v_gene: TRBV5-6
abundance: once
CDR3aa: CASSQLAGVGTGELFF
CDR3nt: TGTGCCAGCAGCCAACTAGCGGGAGTCGGCACCGGGGAGCTGTTTTTT

d_gene: TRBD2
j_gene: TRBJ2-1
v_gene: TRBV15
abundance: NA
CDR3aa: CATSFSGTSGRRTYNEQFF
CDR3nt: TGTGCCACCAGCTTCTCCGGGACTAGCGGGAGAAGGACCTACAATGAGCAGTTCTTC

d_gene: NA
j_gene: TRBJ1-1
v_gene: TRBV7-2
abundance: NA
CDR3aa: CASSARYGPRGTEAFF
CDR3nt: TGTGCCAGCAGCGCGCGATATGGCCCCAGGGGCACTGAAGCTTTCTTT

d_gene: TRBD1
j_gene: TRBJ1-2
v_gene: TRBV11-2
abundance: NA
CDR3aa: CASSPTGQGSAGYTF
CDR3nt: TGTGCCAGCAGCCCCACGGGACAGGGTTCGGCTGGCTACACCTTC

d_gene: NA
j_gene: TRBJ1-4
v_gene: TRBV7-9
abundance: NA
CDR3aa: CASSLLTGQNEKLFF
CDR3nt: TGTGCCAGCAGCTTACTGACAGGTCAGAATGAAAAACTGTTTTTT

d_gene: TRBD2
j_gene: TRBJ2-3
v_gene: TRBV11-2
abundance: NA
CDR3aa: CASSLGLAGDTQYF
CDR3nt: TGTGCCAGCAGCTTGGGACTAGCGGGAGATACGCAGTATTTT

d_gene: TRBD1
j_gene: TRBJ2-2
v_gene: TRBV9
abundance: once
CDR3aa: CASSAEGQAWAGELFF
CDR3nt: TGTGCCAGCAGCGCCGAGGGACAGGCTTGGGCCGGGGAGCTGTTTTTT

d_gene: TRBD1
j_gene: TRBJ2-2
v_gene: TRBV6-1
abundance: NA
CDR3aa: CASSEHRDRAAGELFF
CDR3nt: TGTGCCAGCAGTGAACACCGGGACAGGGCCGCCGGGGAGCTGTTTTTT

d_gene: NA
j_gene: TRBJ1-5
v_gene: TRBV28
abundance: NA
CDR3aa: CASSFPDINQPQHF
CDR3nt: TGTGCCAGCAGTTTCCCAGATATCAATCAGCCCCAGCATTTT

d_gene: TRBD1
j_gene: TRBJ2-7
v_gene: TRBV11-1
abundance: NA
CDR3aa: CASSFGQGVRHEQYF
CDR3nt: TGTGCCAGCAGCTTTGGACAGGGGGTCCGACACGAGCAGTACTTC

d_gene: TRBD1
j_gene: TRBJ2-7
v_gene: TRBV5-6
abundance: NA
CDR3aa: CASSGLRDSGYEQYF
CDR3nt: TGTGCCAGCAGCGGTCTCCGGGACAGTGGTTACGAGCAGTACTTC

d_gene: NA
j_gene: TRBJ1-5
v_gene: TRBV7-9
abundance: NA
CDR3aa: CASSLTDQPQHF
CDR3nt: TGTGCCAGCAGCTTGACAGATCAGCCCCAGCATTTT

d_gene: TRBD1
j_gene: TRBJ1-2
v_gene: TRBV4-1
abundance: NA
CDR3aa: CASSQDHDRGFYGYTF
CDR3nt: TGCGCCAGCAGCCAAGATCACGACAGGGGGTTCTATGGCTACACCTTC

d_gene: TRBD1
j_gene: TRBJ2-7
v_gene: TRBV19
abundance: NA
CDR3aa: CASRQGQGRTYEQYF
CDR3nt: TGTGCCAGTAGACAGGGACAGGGAAGAACCTACGAGCAGTACTTC

d_gene: NA
j_gene: TRBJ2-1
v_gene: TRBV5-1
abundance: NA
CDR3aa: CASSLVRVNEQFF
CDR3nt: TGCGCCAGCAGCTTGGTGAGGGTAAATGAGCAGTTCTTC

d_gene: NA
j_gene: TRBJ2-7
v_gene: TRBV19
abundance: NA
CDR3aa: CASSIGADYEQYF
CDR3nt: TGTGCCAGTAGTATTGGGGCAGACTACGAGCAGTACTTC

d_gene: TRBD1
j_gene: TRBJ2-1
v_gene: TRBV9
abundance: NA
CDR3aa: CASSGRQGASNEQFF
CDR3nt: TGTGCCAGCAGCGGAAGACAGGGGGCTTCGAATGAGCAGTTCTTC

d_gene: NA
j_gene: TRBJ1-1
v_gene: TRBV10-2
abundance: NA
CDR3aa: CASSYLTGIDTEAFF
CDR3nt: TGCGCCAGCAGTTACCTAACAGGGATCGACACTGAAGCTTTCTTT

d_gene: NA
j_gene: TRBJ2-7
v_gene: TRBV29-1
abundance: NA
CDR3aa: CSVESTAYEQYF
CDR3nt: TGCAGCGTTGAATCCACAGCCTACGAGCAGTACTTC

d_gene: NA
j_gene: TRBJ2-4
v_gene: TRBV19
abundance: once
CDR3aa: CASSMQGSANIQYF
CDR3nt: TGTGCCAGTAGTATGCAGGGGAGCGCGAACATTCAGTACTTC

d_gene: NA
j_gene: TRBJ2-7
v_gene: TRBV27
abundance: NA
CDR3aa: CASSARPDSLTYEQYF
CDR3nt: TGTGCCAGCAGTGCGAGGCCGGACAGCCTAACCTACGAGCAGTACTTC

d_gene: NA
j_gene: TRBJ1-4
v_gene: TRBV5-8
abundance: NA
CDR3aa: CASSLREKLFF
CDR3nt: TGTGCCAGCAGCTTGCGTGAAAAACTGTTTTTT

d_gene: NA
j_gene: TRBJ2-1
v_gene: TRBV6-1
abundance: NA
CDR3aa: CASSEWVVGGLRNEQFF
CDR3nt: TGTGCCAGCAGTGAATGGGTAGTGGGGGGGCTTAGGAATGAGCAGTTCTTC

d_gene: TRBD1
j_gene: TRBJ1-1
v_gene: TRBV15
abundance: NA
CDR3aa: CATSKLWTGAVNTEAFF
CDR3nt: TGTGCCACCAGCAAACTGTGGACAGGGGCCGTGAACACTGAAGCTTTCTTT

d_gene: TRBD2
j_gene: TRBJ2-5
v_gene: TRBV28
abundance: NA
CDR3aa: CASSPGLAAIQETQYF
CDR3nt: TGTGCCAGCAGTCCGGGACTAGCGGCAATCCAAGAGACCCAGTACTTC

d_gene: TRBD1
j_gene: TRBJ2-2
v_gene: TRBV6-5
abundance: NA
CDR3aa: CASSYPTGGATGELFF
CDR3nt: TGTGCCAGCAGTTACCCGACAGGGGGCGCGACTGGGGAGCTGTTTTTT

d_gene: TRBD2
j_gene: TRBJ2-3
v_gene: TRBV7-3
abundance: NA
CDR3aa: CASSLSGGPDTQYF
CDR3nt: TGTGCCAGCAGCTTAAGCGGGGGGCCAGATACGCAGTATTTT

d_gene: NA
j_gene: TRBJ2-2
v_gene: TRBV5-4
abundance: NA
CDR3aa: CASSFGRAVGGELFF
CDR3nt: TGTGCCAGCAGCTTCGGCAGGGCTGTTGGCGGGGAGCTGTTTTTT

d_gene: TRBD2
j_gene: TRBJ2-3
v_gene: TRBV6-1
abundance: NA
CDR3aa: CASRRLAGSTDTQYF
CDR3nt: TGTGCCAGCAGACGGCTAGCGGGTAGCACAGATACGCAGTATTTT

d_gene: TRBD2
j_gene: TRBJ2-3
v_gene: TRBV29-1
abundance: NA
CDR3aa: CSVISGSVSDTQYF
CDR3nt: TGCAGCGTTATTAGCGGGAGCGTTTCTGATACGCAGTATTTT

d_gene: TRBD1
j_gene: TRBJ2-3
v_gene: TRBV6-5
abundance: NA
CDR3aa: CASSYAQGTDTQYF
CDR3nt: TGTGCCAGCAGTTACGCACAGGGGACAGATACGCAGTATTTT

d_gene: TRBD1
j_gene: TRBJ2-7
v_gene: TRBV4-1
abundance: NA
CDR3aa: CASSQADRGYEQYF
CDR3nt: TGCGCCAGCAGCCAAGCAGACAGGGGCTACGAGCAGTACTTC

d_gene: NA
j_gene: TRBJ2-7
v_gene: TRBV7-6
abundance: NA
CDR3aa: CASSLVGGSYEQYF
CDR3nt: TGTGCCAGCAGCTTAGTGGGGGGTTCCTACGAGCAGTACTTC

d_gene: NA
j_gene: TRBJ2-1
v_gene: TRBV11-2
abundance: NA
CDR3aa: CASSFQGSYNEQFF
CDR3nt: TGTGCCAGCAGCTTTCAGGGTTCCTACAATGAGCAGTTCTTC

d_gene: NA
j_gene: TRBJ2-1
v_gene: TRBV5-1
abundance: NA
CDR3aa: CASSLEGGHREQFF
CDR3nt: TGCGCCAGCAGCTTGGAGGGGGGGCATCGGGAGCAGTTCTTC

d_gene: TRBD1
j_gene: TRBJ1-1
v_gene: TRBV30
abundance: NA
CDR3aa: CAWSVLIPGGNTEAFF
CDR3nt: TGTGCCTGGAGTGTACTAATTCCAGGGGGAAACACTGAAGCTTTCTTT

d_gene: NA
j_gene: TRBJ2-7
v_gene: TRBV20-1
abundance: NA
CDR3aa: CSGPVGYEQYF
CDR3nt: TGCAGTGGCCCGGTCGGCTACGAGCAGTACTTC